This TCR beta chain was captured by sequencing in a study of blood T cell repertoires in COVID-19. Whole-study context: COVID-19 samples, acute and convalescent, were from the United States, Italy and Spain. The cDNA or gDNA used as material had been derived from T cells, B-cell-depleted T cells, or PBMCs.

Original methodology: Cell counts per sample came from amplifying reference gene primers. This table comes from immunoSEQ multiplex PCR, and its TCRdb copy is limited to in-frame clones, with some not included. Clone size and V and J calls were adopted from that table, with D and trimming inferred from the DNA. The table shows fewer than 350,000 clones, with roughly 85% occurring only once. V lost 4 bases to trimming and J lost 6 bases, with 27 bases between them. This CDR3 contains 18 residues. Germline V gene lookup returns CDR1 SNHLY and CDR2 FYNNEI. This rearrangement joins TRBV2 to TRBJ1-2, with D maybe TRBD1 (6 bases). The clonotype was recovered from a human donor in a cohort sampled during active COVID-19. The source material was peripheral blood. In DNA form, the CDR3 reads TGTGCCAGCAGTGGTGTTGGGCAGGGGAGCGTTGAGGTTGATGGCTACACCTTC. Amino acids: CASSGVGQGSVEVDGYTF.